The rows below give T cell receptor beta chains drawn from one sample of a study of early T cells in non-severe SARS-CoV-2 infection. TCRdb reprocessed the 5' RACE reads via MiXCR and lists one record per CDR3 protein. The repertoire holds roughly 20,000 distinct CDR3 sequences, with about 4% as singletons. The sequencing input was whole blood. Receptor source: an adult who was a healthcare worker with PCR-confirmed SARS-CoV-2 infection or an uninfected control (not recorded which). Both conserved end residues are part of each CDR3. The order of the fields is clone size, V gene, D gene, J gene, CDR3 DNA, CDR3 protein. The D gene is left open where the match is weak. For some rows the clone size is stated as once, few or many, or as a class when expanded; others skip it.

many	TRBV5-1	.	TRBJ2-3	TGCGCCAGCAGCTTGTCTGGAGCGGATACGCAGTATTTT	CASSLSGADTQYF
many	TRBV20-1	TRBD2	TRBJ2-1	TGCAGTGCCGTACGAGGGACTAGCGGGGGGTATAGCTCCTACAATGAGCAGTTCTTC	CSAVRGTSGGYSSYNEQFF
many	TRBV12-3/TRBV12-4	TRBD1	TRBJ1-5	TGTGCCAGCAGCAGACAGGGCGGCAATCAGCCCCAGCATTTT	CASSRQGGNQPQHF
many	TRBV5-1	.	TRBJ2-5	TGCGCCAGCAGCTTTGGTCCGAGGGAGACCCAGTACTTC	CASSFGPRETQYF
many	TRBV11-2	.	TRBJ1-1	TGTGCCAGCAGCTTATCAGCAGGGCTCAACACTGAAGCTTTCTTT	CASSLSAGLNTEAFF
few	TRBV15	TRBD2	TRBJ2-3	TGTGCCACCAGCAGAGGGCGACTAGCGGGGAGCTACTTT	CATSRGRLAGSYF
many	TRBV30	TRBD1	TRBJ2-1	TGTGCCTGGAGTGGGGGACAGGGAGCCTACAATGAGCAGTTCTTC	CAWSGGQGAYNEQFF
many	TRBV7-9	TRBD2	TRBJ2-2	TGTGCCAGCAGCGCTGGACTAGCGAACACCGGGGAGCTGTTTTTT	CASSAGLANTGELFF
many	TRBV18	.	TRBJ1-1	TGTGCCAGCTCACCGATGAACGCTGAAGCTTTCTTT	CASSPMNAEAFF
many	TRBV7-8	.	TRBJ2-3	TGTGCCAGCAGCTTAGTGGGTACGCAGTATTTT	CASSLVGTQYF
few	TRBV7-9	.	TRBJ2-7	TGTGCCAGCAGCTCCACCGGCCGGGCTCCAATTACCCGGCAGTACTTC	CASSSTGRAPITRQYF
many	TRBV11-2	TRBD2	TRBJ2-1	TGTGCCAGCAGCTTCCGCGGGGGACCCTACAATGAGCAGTTCTTC	CASSFRGGPYNEQFF
.	TRBV7-3	.	TRBJ2-7	TGTGCCAGCAGCTTACTAGCCTACGAGCAGTACTTC	CASSLLAYEQYF
many	TRBV19	TRBD1	TRBJ2-4	TGTGCCAGTAGTATAGCCGGGACAGGGACACTAGCCAAAAACATTCAGTACTTC	CASSIAGTGTLAKNIQYF
.	TRBV20-1	TRBD1	TRBJ1-1	TGCAGTGCTAGAGATTTCGACAGGGGAGGTACTGAAGCTTTCTTT	CSARDFDRGGTEAFF
many	TRBV29-1	.	TRBJ2-1	TGCAGCGTTGAAGATAGTACCTACAATGAGCAGTTCTTC	CSVEDSTYNEQFF